The 14 T cell receptor beta chains in this list originate from one sample, sequenced in a study of cytomegalovirus exposure and HLA in healthy donors. PCR employed 60 Vbeta and 13 Jbeta primers. Clones were sequenced by immunoSEQ multiplex PCR, and TCRdb holds only the in-frame ones, with some missing. The repertoire holds around 76,000 clones, with about 67% as singletons. The sequencing sample was made of PBMCs. The receptors derive from a man between 40 and 49 years old in good health and CMV-seropositive.

The chain has TRBV9 and TRBJ1-6; 9 bases fit TRBD1. The germline CDR1 and CDR2 sequences are SGDLS and YYNGEE. The CDR3 is 15 residues long. V lost 5 bases, J lost 13 bases, and 13 bases stayed unmatched. The CDR3 bases are TGTGCCAGCAGTCCTACCGGGACAGGGCAACACCCCCTCCACTTT. Translation gives CASSPTGTGQHPLHF.

This clone was seen a few times. The chain employs TRBV7-3 and TRBJ2-3; tentative D call: TRBD2 (5 bases). The V and J ends lost 1 base and 2 bases respectively, with 13 bases between them. The CDR3 spans 16 residues. Germline CDR1 SGHTA, CDR2 FQGTGA. Here the CDR3 reads CASSLRTGLNTDTQYF. CDR3 nucleotide sequence: TGTGCCAGCAGCTTAAGGACTGGCCTCAACACAGATACGCAGTATTTT.

The V gene is TRBV18, the J gene TRBJ1-1, with D possibly TRBD1 on 5 matching bases. CDR3 length: 15 residues. Germline V gene data show CDR1 as KGHSH and CDR2 as LQKENI. V was cut by 0 bases and J by 0 bases, with 8 bases left in between. CDR3 coding DNA: TGTGCCAGCTCACCACCGGGCAGGGTGAACACTGAAGCTTTCTTT. Translating gives CASSPPGRVNTEAFF. The whole variable domain, filled in from reference TRBV18 and TRBJ1-1, reads NAGVMQNPRHLVRRRGQEARLRCSPMKGHSHVYWYRQLPEEGLKFMVYLQKENIIDESGMPKERFSAEFPKEGPSILRIQQVVRGDSAAYFCASSPPGRVNTEAFFGQGTRLTVV.

This chain joins TRBV11-2 and TRBJ2-7, with D hard to call. Germline values: CDR1 SGHAT, CDR2 FQNNGV. The ends were cut back, 6 bases at V and 0 bases at J, with 15 bases in the middle. The CDR3 has 15 amino acids. DNA for the CDR3: TGTGCCAGCAGGGATTACAGTGCTGCCTCCTACGAGCAGTACTTC. It translates to CASRDYSAASYEQYF.

The chain joins TRBV5-1 to TRBJ2-7, with 9 bases matching TRBD1. With 4 bases clipped from V and 3 bases from J, the junction kept 5 bases outside the gene matches. CDR1 SGHRS and CDR2 YFSETQ come from the germline V gene. The CDR3 has 14 amino acids. CDR3 residues: CASSRTGVVYEQYF. CDR3 coding DNA: TGCGCCAGCAGCCGGACAGGGGTGGTCTACGAGCAGTACTTC.

The chain uses TRBV7-3 and TRBJ2-3, with 13 bases fitting TRBD2. Trimming took 6 bases from V and 6 from J; bases not matched to a gene: 6. Germline CDR1 and CDR2: SGHTA and FQGTGA. The CDR3 is 15 residues long. In DNA form, the CDR3 reads TGTGCCAGCAGTCGGACTAGCGGGAGTAGTGATACGCAGTATTTT. Translating it yields CASSRTSGSSDTQYF.

The rearrangement links TRBV19 to TRBJ1-4; 10 positions match TRBD1. Germline lookup yields CDR1 LNHDA and CDR2 SQIVND (reference sequence). This CDR3 has 17 residues. J was trimmed by 5 bases and V by 2 bases; bases with no gene match: 8. The CDR3 sequence: CASSITGTGAKNEKLFF. In DNA form, the CDR3 reads TGTGCCAGTAGTATAACCGGGACAGGGGCGAAAAATGAAAAACTGTTTTTT. The variable domain in full, with the rest retrieved from reference TRBV19 and TRBJ1-4, is DGGITQSPKYLFRKEGQNVTLSCEQNLNHDAMYWYRQDPGQGLRLIYYSQIVNDFQKGDIAEGYSVSREKKESFPLTVTSAQKNPTAFYLCASSITGTGAKNEKLFFGSGTQLSVL.

This clone was observed a handful of times. CDR3 region: CASSLGQGNEQFF. Written as DNA, the CDR3 is TGTGCCAGCAGCTTAGGACAGGGTAATGAGCAGTTCTTC. The rearrangement links TRBV7-2 to TRBJ2-1; 7 bases are shared with TRBD1. The trim removed 1 base at V and 7 bases at J, leaving 1 base unmatched. Germline V gene sequence: CDR1 SGHTA, CDR2 FQGNSA. This CDR3 has 13 amino acids.

This clone was seen only a few times. The rearrangement uses TRBV7-8 and TRBJ1-5; D gene uncertain. The CDR3 is made up of 16 amino acids. Trimming removed 2 bases at V and 0 bases at J, with 11 bases between. Germline CDR1 SGHVS, CDR2 FQNEAQ. For the CDR3, the DNA is TGTGCCAGCAGCTTATCCGGCAGAGGTAGCAATCAGCCCCAGCATTTT. It translates to CASSLSGRGSNQPQHF.

V and J are TRBV7-8 and TRBJ2-7; 9 bases line up with TRBD2. The ends lost 6 bases at V and 2 bases at J; junction bases unmatched: 8. The CDR3 loop spans 15 amino acids. The germline gives CDR1 SGHVS, CDR2 FQNEAQ. The CDR3 DNA sequence: TGTGCCAGCAGTGAGGTGGCGGGGGGGCCCTACGAGCAGTACTTC. This encodes CASSEVAGGPYEQYF. Combining the CDR3 with reference TRBV7-8 and TRBJ2-7 gives the whole variable domain GAGVSQSPRYKVAKRGQDVALRCDPISGHVSLFWYQQALGQGPEFLTYFQNEAQLDKSGLPSDRFFAERPEGSVSTLKIQRTQQEDSAVYLCASSEVAGGPYEQYFGPGTRLTVT.

This clone was seen many times. The V gene is TRBV7-9, the J gene TRBJ2-7; 9 bases align to TRBD1. This CDR3 contains 13 residues. The V and J ends lost 4 bases and 8 bases, in that order; junction bases with no gene match: 6. Germline CDR1 reads SEHNR; CDR2 reads FQNEAQ (reference sequence). The CDR3 reads CASSSTTGGKQYF. The CDR3 DNA reads TGTGCCAGCAGCTCTACGACAGGGGGAAAGCAGTACTTC.

The rearrangement links TRBV4-2 to TRBJ1-1; tentatively, D is TRBD1 (6 bases). The CDR3 is made up of 12 amino acids. V shed 4 bases and J shed 7 bases, with 10 bases lying between them. Germline V lookup: CDR1 LGHNA, CDR2 YNFKEQ. The DNA of the CDR3 is TGTGCCAGCAGCCCCATACAGGGTGAAGCTTTCTTT. Protein sequence: CASSPIQGEAFF.

The rearrangement uses TRBV5-5 and TRBJ2-7, with a weak D call TRBD1 (6 bases). Trimming left V 1 base short and J 0 bases short, with 11 bases between. The CDR3 spans 15 residues. Germline values: CDR1 SGHKS, CDR2 YYEKEE (reference sequence). The CDR3 sequence: CASSLYGDNSYEQYF. The CDR3 DNA sequence: TGTGCCAGCAGCTTGTATGGGGACAACTCCTACGAGCAGTACTTC.

This chain's CDR3 is CASSDGARGTYGYTF. CDR3 bases: TGTGCCAGCAGTGACGGCGCACGGGGGACCTATGGCTACACCTTC. This chain links TRBV6-1 with TRBJ1-2; the D gene is possibly TRBD1 (5 bases). The CDR3 extends over 15 amino acids. Germline CDR1 MNHNS, CDR2 SASEGT. Trimming removed 3 bases from V and 4 bases from J, with 15 bases in between.